This TCR beta chain was obtained from a study of blood T cell repertoires in COVID-19 (dated by TCRdb to the early 2020s). About the investigation overall: The collaborator samples originated in the United States, Italy and Spain and spanned the acute and convalescent phases of COVID-19. The prospective study material was composed of cDNA or gDNA derived from T cells, B-cell-depleted T cells, or PBMCs. Deeply sampled blood TCRbeta repertoires from subjects exposed to, actively infected with, or recovered from COVID-19 were included in the dataset. The repertoires were made available in a free public database intended to serve as a resource for research on the immune response to SARS-CoV-2. Samples came from the ongoing ImmuneRACE study (first 160 participants) plus 1,254 subjects from 6 global collaborators. The sample metadata nearly always contained a de-identified subject ID, COVID-19 status, age in years and sex. HLA class I and class II types, where available, came from metadata supplied by the sample provider rather than from assay-based typing. Broader findings and caveats from the paper: The quantity of clinical and demographic metadata differed by source and by participant and was supplied without curation.

Remarks on this clone: What this receptor recognizes is not known. Base quality data are lacking; no much larger clone is found one base away.

Enrolling through a virtual design, the prospective study's participants ranged in age from roughly 18 to 89 years and lived across some 23 United States geographic areas. Cohort assignment in the prospective study relied on participant-reported clinical history from a screening survey and a study questionnaire. ImmuneRACE Cohort 3 recovered participants were defined by two consecutive negative NP/OP PCR tests, healthcare professional clearance, or symptom resolution. Mobile phlebotomists in the prospective study collected whole blood, serum and a nasopharyngeal or oropharyngeal swab from every participant. Prospective study participants could optionally give additional blood draws and questionnaires over a roughly two-month period. Before DNA extraction, prospective study blood samples were shipped either frozen or at room temperature. TCRbeta CDR3 regions were amplified from genomic DNA using the immunoSEQ Assay, a bias-controlled multiplex PCR. The authors' analysis ran thus. The number of nucleated cells in each sample was estimated by amplification of reference gene primers within the assay. To quantify the absolute abundance of each unique TCRbeta CDR3 rearrangement, sequence reads were collapsed and filtered. For each sample, productive Simpson clonality was calculated as the square root of Simpson's diversity index across productive rearrangements. Sourced from immuneACCESS, this table was stored by TCRdb with only in-frame sequences that have V and J called. A share of the clones is absent; for the studies checked, an unresolved V gene accounts for under half, and the remainder has no known explanation. Clone size and V and J calls were adopted from that table, with D and trimming inferred from the DNA. In all, the sample holds about 250,000 clones, and about 80% of those were seen once. The top ten hold roughly 3.1% of the sample.

This sequence was found in a man between 45 and 60 years old who had recovered from COVID-19. Input material: PBMCs or T cells enriched from blood (not recorded which).

The DNA sequence reads TGCGCCAGCAGTCAATCACCAACAAACACTGAAGCTTTCTTT. The encoded protein is CASSQSPTNTEAFF. The rearrangement combines TRBV23-1 with TRBJ1-1, with no confidently assigned D gene. Being an ORF, TRBV23-1 has a function that is uncertain. V and J are truncated by 0 bases and 2 bases respectively, leaving an intervening sequence of 7 bases. Reading from cysteine to phenylalanine, the CDR3 counts 14 amino acids. The sequence is cut down to CDR3 DNA, 42 bases in frame from base 1.